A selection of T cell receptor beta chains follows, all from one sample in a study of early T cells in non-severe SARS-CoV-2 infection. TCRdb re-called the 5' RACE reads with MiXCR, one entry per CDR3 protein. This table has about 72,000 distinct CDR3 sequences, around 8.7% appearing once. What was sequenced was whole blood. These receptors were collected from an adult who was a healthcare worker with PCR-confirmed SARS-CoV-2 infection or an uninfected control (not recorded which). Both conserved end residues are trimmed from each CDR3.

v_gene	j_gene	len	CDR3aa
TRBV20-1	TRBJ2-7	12	SARFLGRPREQY
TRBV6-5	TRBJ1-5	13	ASSTGQGAGRPQH
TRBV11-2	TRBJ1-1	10	ASSTRGTEAF
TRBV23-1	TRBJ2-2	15	ASSQSRGTANTGELF
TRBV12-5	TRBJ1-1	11	ASGLDRQPEAF
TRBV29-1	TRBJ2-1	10	SVDRGYNEQF
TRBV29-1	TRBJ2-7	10	SVGDRLYEQY
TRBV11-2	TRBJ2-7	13	ASSDLRLNPYEQY
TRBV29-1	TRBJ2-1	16	SAVPGLAGAGGRNEQF
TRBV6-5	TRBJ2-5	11	ASSYLAGETQY
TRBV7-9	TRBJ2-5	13	ASSLAGGQVETQY
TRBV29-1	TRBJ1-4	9	SGAREKQLF
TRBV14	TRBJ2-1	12	ASSRQGMFNEQF
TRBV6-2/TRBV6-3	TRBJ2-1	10	ASSPRVGEQF
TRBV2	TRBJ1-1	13	ASSVLGTVNTEAF
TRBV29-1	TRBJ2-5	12	SVLGTDTGETQY
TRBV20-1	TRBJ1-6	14	SARDGTRDNNSPLH
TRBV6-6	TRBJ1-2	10	ASSGTGNGYT
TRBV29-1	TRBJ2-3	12	SVELGQGADTQY
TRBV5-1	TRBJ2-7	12	ASSSQRGIYEQY
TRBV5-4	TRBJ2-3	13	ASSLVQGVTDTQY
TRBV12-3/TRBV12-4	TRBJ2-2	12	ASSLGAGPGELF
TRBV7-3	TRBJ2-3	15	ASSFQSGTASTDTQY
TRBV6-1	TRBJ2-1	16	ASSPGAPLEILNNEQF
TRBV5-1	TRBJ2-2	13	ASSLMNLNTGELF
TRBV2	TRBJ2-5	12	ASSTRGASETQY
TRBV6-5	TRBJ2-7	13	ASSPIAGGLYEQY
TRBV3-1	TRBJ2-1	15	ASSQEPGTGGVDEQF
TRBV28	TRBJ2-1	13	ASSLGQGAMDEQF
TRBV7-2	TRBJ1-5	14	ASSLGATDSNQPQH
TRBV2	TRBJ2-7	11	ASRGQGFGEQY
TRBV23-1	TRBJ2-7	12	ASPSGRVTYEQY
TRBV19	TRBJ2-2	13	ASSIVRTGPGELF
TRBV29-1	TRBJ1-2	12	SVVLAVRAGGYT
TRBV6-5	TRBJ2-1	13	ASRIGQGARNEQF
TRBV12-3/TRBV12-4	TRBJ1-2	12	ASILGGGSYGYT
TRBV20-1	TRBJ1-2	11	SARDEKPYGYT
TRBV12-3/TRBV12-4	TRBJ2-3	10	ASRRGTDTQY
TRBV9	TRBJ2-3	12	ASSAGPAVDTQY
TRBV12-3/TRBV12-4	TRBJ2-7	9	ASSLGPGKH
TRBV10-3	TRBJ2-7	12	AISESEENYEQY
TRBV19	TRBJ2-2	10	AAGQNTGELF
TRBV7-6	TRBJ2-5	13	ASSLEFAYQETQY
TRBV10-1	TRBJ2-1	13	ASSDGASGYNEQF
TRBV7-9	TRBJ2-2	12	ASSLAGRDGELF
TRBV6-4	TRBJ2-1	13	ASSDGESSYNEQF
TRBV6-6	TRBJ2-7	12	ASSKAGSSYEQY
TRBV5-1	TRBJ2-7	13	ASSLAVLSSYEQY
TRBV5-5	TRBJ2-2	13	ASRPSGGRAEELF
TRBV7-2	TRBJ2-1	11	ASSFTKNNEQF
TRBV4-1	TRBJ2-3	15	ASSQTPGTSGTDTQY
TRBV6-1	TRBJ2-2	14	ASSARLAGGTGELF
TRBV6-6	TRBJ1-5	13	ASSYARSPNQPQH
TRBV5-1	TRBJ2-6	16	ASSLTRDVSSGANVLT
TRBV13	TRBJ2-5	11	ASSSGSSETQY
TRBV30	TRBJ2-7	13	AWSPPGTGPYEQY
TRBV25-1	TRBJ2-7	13	ASSGTEKLSYEQY
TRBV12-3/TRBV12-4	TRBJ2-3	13	ASTRTLARTDTQY